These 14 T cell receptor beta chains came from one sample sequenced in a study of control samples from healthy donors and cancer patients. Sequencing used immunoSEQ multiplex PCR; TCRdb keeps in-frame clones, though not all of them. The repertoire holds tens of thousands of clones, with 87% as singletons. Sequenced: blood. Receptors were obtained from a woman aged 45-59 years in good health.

CDR3 in DNA: TGTGCCAGCAGCTCCTCGACTACTGAGCAGTTCTTC. Amino acid sequence: CASSSSTTEQFF. The chain carries TRBV7-3 and TRBJ2-1, with a weak D call TRBD2 (5 bases). The CDR3 covers 12 residues. The V and J ends lost 4 bases and 9 bases respectively, with 10 bases between them. CDR1 and CDR2 (germline): SGHTA, FQGTGA.

Here the CDR3 reads CASGTDDRTYNEQFF. CDR3 DNA sequence: TGTGCCAGCGGAACAGACGACAGAACCTACAATGAGCAGTTCTTC. The chain couples TRBV6-5 to TRBJ2-1, with D possibly TRBD1 on 5 matching bases. V was trimmed by 8 bases and J by 2 bases, leaving 16 bases between them. Germline V gene sequence: CDR1 MNHEY, CDR2 SVGAGI. CDR3 length: 15 residues.

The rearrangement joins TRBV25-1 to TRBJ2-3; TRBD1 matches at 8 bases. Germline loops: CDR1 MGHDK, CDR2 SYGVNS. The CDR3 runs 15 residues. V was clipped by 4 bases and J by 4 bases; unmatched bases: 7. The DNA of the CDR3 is TGTGCCAGCAGTGCCTTAACAGGGGGTGCAGATACGCAGTATTTT. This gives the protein CASSALTGGADTQYF.

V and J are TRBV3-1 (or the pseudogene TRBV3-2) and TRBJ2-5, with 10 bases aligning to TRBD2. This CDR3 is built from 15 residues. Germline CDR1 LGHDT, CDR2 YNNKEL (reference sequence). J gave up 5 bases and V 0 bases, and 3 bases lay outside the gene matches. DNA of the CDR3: TGTGCCAGCAGCCAAGACCCTAGCGGGAGTGAGACCCAGTACTTC. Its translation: CASSQDPSGSETQYF.

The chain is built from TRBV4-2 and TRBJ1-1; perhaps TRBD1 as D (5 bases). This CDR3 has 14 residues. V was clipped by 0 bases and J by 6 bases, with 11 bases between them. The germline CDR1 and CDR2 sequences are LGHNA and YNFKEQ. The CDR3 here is CASSQETRGPEAFF. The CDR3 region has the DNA TGTGCCAGCAGCCAAGAAACGAGGGGCCCTGAAGCTTTCTTT.

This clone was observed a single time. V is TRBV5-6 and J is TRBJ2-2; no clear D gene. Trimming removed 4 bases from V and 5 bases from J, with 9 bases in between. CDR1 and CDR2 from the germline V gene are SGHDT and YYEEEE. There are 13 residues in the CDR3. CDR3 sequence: CASSRIETGELFF. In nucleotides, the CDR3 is TGTGCCAGCAGCAGAATAGAAACCGGGGAGCTGTTTTTT. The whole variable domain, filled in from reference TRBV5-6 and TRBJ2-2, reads DAGVTQSPTHLIKTRGQQVTLRCSPKSGHDTVSWYQQALGQGPQFIFQYYEEEERQRGNFPDRFSGHQFPNYSSELNVNALLLGDSALYLCASSRIETGELFFGEGSRLTVL.

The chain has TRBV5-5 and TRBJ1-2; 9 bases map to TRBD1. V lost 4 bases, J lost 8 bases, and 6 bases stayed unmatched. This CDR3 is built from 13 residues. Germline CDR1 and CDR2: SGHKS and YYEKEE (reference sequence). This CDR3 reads CASSQQGAYGYTF. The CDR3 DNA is TGTGCCAGCAGCCAACAGGGGGCGTACGGCTACACCTTC.

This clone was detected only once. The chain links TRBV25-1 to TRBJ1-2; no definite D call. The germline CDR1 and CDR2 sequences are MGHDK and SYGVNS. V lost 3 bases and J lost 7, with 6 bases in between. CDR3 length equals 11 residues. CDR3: CASSDWGGYTF. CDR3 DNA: TGTGCCAGCAGTGACTGGGGTGGCTACACCTTC.

The CDR3 region has the DNA TGTGCCTGGAGTTACGGGCAGGCAGAGACCCAGTACTTC. It is translated as CAWSYGQAETQYF. V and J are TRBV30 and TRBJ2-5; no clear D. V lost 2 bases to trimming and J lost 4 bases, with 11 bases between them. The CDR3 runs 13 residues. From germline, CDR1 is GTSNPN and CDR2 SVGIG (reference sequence).

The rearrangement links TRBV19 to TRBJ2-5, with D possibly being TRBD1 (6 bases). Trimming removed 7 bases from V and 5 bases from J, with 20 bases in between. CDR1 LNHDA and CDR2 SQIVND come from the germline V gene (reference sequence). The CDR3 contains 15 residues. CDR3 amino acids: CASKSSMIGGETQYF. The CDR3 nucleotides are TGTGCCAGTAAAAGTAGTATGATTGGGGGCGAGACCCAGTACTTC.

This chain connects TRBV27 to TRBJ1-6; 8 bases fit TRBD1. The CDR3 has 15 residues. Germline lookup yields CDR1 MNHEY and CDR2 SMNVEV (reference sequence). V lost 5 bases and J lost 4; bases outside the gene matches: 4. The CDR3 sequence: CASSIRDRYNSPLHF. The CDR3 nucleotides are TGTGCCAGCAGTATCCGGGACAGGTATAATTCACCCCTCCACTTT.

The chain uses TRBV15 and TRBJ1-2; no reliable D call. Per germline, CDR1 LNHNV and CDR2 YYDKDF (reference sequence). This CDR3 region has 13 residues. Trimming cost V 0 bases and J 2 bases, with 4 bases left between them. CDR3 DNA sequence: TGTGCCACCAGCAGAGATTTAAACTATGGCTACACCTTC. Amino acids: CATSRDLNYGYTF.

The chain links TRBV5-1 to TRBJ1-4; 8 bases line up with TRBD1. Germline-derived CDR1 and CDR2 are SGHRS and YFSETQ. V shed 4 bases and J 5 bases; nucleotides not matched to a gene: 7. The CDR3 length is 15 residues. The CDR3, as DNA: TGCGCCAGCAGCCCCGGACAGGGAAAAAATGAAAAACTGTTTTTT. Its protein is CASSPGQGKNEKLFF.

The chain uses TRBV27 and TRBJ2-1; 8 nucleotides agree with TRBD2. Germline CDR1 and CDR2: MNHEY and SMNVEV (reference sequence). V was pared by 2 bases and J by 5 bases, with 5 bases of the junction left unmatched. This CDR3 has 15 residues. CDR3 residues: CASSLAGGVHNEQFF. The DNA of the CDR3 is TGTGCCAGCAGTTTAGCGGGAGGAGTCCACAATGAGCAGTTCTTC.